One sample yielded the 18 T cell receptor beta chains listed below, sequenced in a study of CD8+CD57+ T cells in acquired aplastic anemia. CD8+CD57+ cell expansion had been shown by flow cytometry in patients chosen for sequencing. CDR3 and TCR beta VDJ profiling relied on genomic DNA as the template. One entry per CDR3 protein, called by TCRdb with MiXCR from the reads. The sample shows roughly 150,000 distinct CDR3 sequences, 40% to 55% of them seen only once. Sequencing used sorted CD4+, CD8+, or CD8+CD57+ T cells (not recorded which) from PBMCs. The source is a human donor with aplastic anemia.

The V call is TRBV7-7, the J call TRBJ2-3; TRBD2 aligns across 8 bases. The CDR3 is 15 residues long. Trimming at V came to 3 bases and at J to 4 bases, leaving 6 bases not matched to a gene. CDR1 and CDR2 from the germline V gene are SSHAT and FNYEAQ (reference sequence). The CDR3 loop is CASSLGLVSSDTQYF. CDR3 nucleotides: TGTGCCAGCAGCTTGGGACTAGTCAGTTCAGATACGCAGTATTTT.

This rearrangement joins TRBV6-4 to TRBJ2-3, with 8 bases that match TRBD1. V lost 0 bases and J lost 3; bases outside the gene matches: 2. Germline V gives CDR1 MRHNA, CDR2 SNTAGT. The CDR3 runs 15 residues. The CDR3 region has the DNA TGTGCCAGCAGTGACTCGACAGGGGTAACAGATACGCAGTATTTT. This sequence encodes CASSDSTGVTDTQYF.

The rearrangement joins TRBV7-9 to TRBJ2-7; D might be TRBD1 (5 bases). This CDR3 spans 12 amino acids. The germline V gene encodes CDR1 SEHNR and CDR2 FQNEAQ (reference sequence). Trimming shortened V by 2 bases and J by 5 bases, and 7 bases separated the two germline ends. The CDR3 DNA reads TGTGCCAGCAGCTTACTGGGGCACGAGCAGTACTTC. Translating gives CASSLLGHEQYF.

This clonotype is medium-sized within its sample. The V call is TRBV6-1, the J call TRBJ2-5; weak D call: TRBD2 (7 bases). The V and J ends lost 7 bases and 4 bases respectively, with 19 bases between them. Germline CDR1 reads MNHNS; CDR2 reads SASEGT. The CDR3 runs to 15 residues. This CDR3 is CASKRGAWGGETQYF. As DNA, the CDR3 is TGTGCCAGCAAACGGGGGGCATGGGGTGGAGAGACCCAGTACTTC.

This sequence joins TRBV29-1 and TRBJ1-1; D gene uncertain. Germline lookup yields CDR1 SQVTM and CDR2 ANQGSEA. CDR3 length: 13 amino acids. Trimming left V 4 bases short and J 1 base short, with 10 bases between. DNA of the CDR3: TGCAGCGTTGGATTCTGTCAGAACACTGAAGCTTTCTTT. It codes for CSVGFCQNTEAFF.

The CDR3 sequence is CASRRGNSNQPQHF. CDR3 in DNA: TGTGCCAGCAGGAGGGGGAATAGCAATCAGCCCCAGCATTTT. The J gene is TRBJ1-5, the V gene TRBV5-6; maybe TRBD1 (6 bases). V lost 5 bases, J lost 0 bases, and 9 bases lay in between. Germline V gives CDR1 SGHDT, CDR2 YYEEEE. The CDR3 is 14 amino acids.

This clonotype was detected ten times or more. This chain connects TRBV5-1 to TRBJ2-5; D is unresolved. The CDR3 extends over 13 amino acids. Trimming took 4 bases from V and 2 from J, leaving 9 bases between them. CDR1 and CDR2 from the germline V gene are SGHRS and YFSETQ. The CDR3 coding sequence is TGCGCCAGCAGCCAGGTGCATCAAGAGACCCAGTACTTC. It encodes CASSQVHQETQYF.

This clonotype appeared a few times. The J gene is TRBJ2-3, the V gene TRBV6-2 or TRBV6-3, with TRBD1 matching 10 bases. CDR1 and CDR2 (germline): MNHEY, SVGEGT. V lost 0 bases and J lost 7; bases outside the gene matches: 10. The CDR3 totals 17 residues. The CDR3: CASSYSTRDRGVNTQYF. CDR3 DNA: TGTGCCAGCAGTTACTCGACTCGGGACAGGGGAGTTAATACGCAGTATTTT.

The count of this clonotype is one. The chain joins TRBV19 to TRBJ2-7; TRBD1 aligns across 9 bases. Trimming took 3 bases from V and 2 from J; bases not matched to a gene: 5. Germline V gene data show CDR1 as LNHDA and CDR2 as SQIVND (reference sequence). The CDR3 has 15 amino acids. CDR3 bases: TGTGCCAGTAGTATTTCCGGGACAGGGACCTACGAGCAGTACTTC. It is translated as CASSISGTGTYEQYF. Drawing the rest from reference TRBV19 and TRBJ2-7, the complete variable domain is DGGITQSPKYLFRKEGQNVTLSCEQNLNHDAMYWYRQDPGQGLRLIYYSQIVNDFQKGDIAEGYSVSREKKESFPLTVTSAQKNPTAFYLCASSISGTGTYEQYFGPGTRLTVT.

This chain joins TRBV2 and TRBJ1-6; TRBD1 aligns across 10 bases. The V and J ends lost 4 bases and 10 bases, in that order; junction bases with no gene match: 16. Germline V gene data show CDR1 as SNHLY and CDR2 as FYNNEI. The CDR3 sequence is 18 residues long. CDR3 protein: CASSARAPGTGDDSPLHF. Here the CDR3 DNA reads TGTGCCAGCAGTGCTAGAGCCCCCGGGACAGGGGACGACTCACCCCTCCACTTT.

In its sample, this clonotype was seen many times. The rearrangement joins TRBV12-3 or TRBV12-4 to TRBJ2-6; 14 bases agree with TRBD2. The CDR3 is made up of 20 amino acids. The junction had 14 bases not matched to a gene; V was cut back by 4 bases and J by 6 bases. The chain's CDR3 is CASSSTSGRAGELEANVLTF. CDR3 nucleotide sequence: TGTGCCAGCAGTTCGACTAGCGGGAGGGCTGGCGAACTCGAGGCCAACGTCCTGACTTTC.

This sequence joins TRBV6-1 and TRBJ2-2, with 8 nucleotides matching TRBD1. This CDR3 is built from 15 residues. Per germline, CDR1 MNHNS and CDR2 SASEGT. The J segment lost 5 bases and the V segment lost 6 bases, leaving 8 bases of the junction unmatched. The CDR3 here is CASRWGQARTGELFF. DNA of the CDR3: TGTGCCAGCAGATGGGGACAGGCGCGGACCGGGGAGCTGTTTTTT.

The chain joins TRBV10-3 to TRBJ2-7, with D uncertain. The V end lost 10 bases, the J end lost 3 bases, and 10 bases lay between the germline ends. From germline, CDR1 is ENHRY and CDR2 SYGVKD. This CDR3 has 11 residues. The CDR3 loop is CASTAFYEQYF. The CDR3 DNA sequence: TGTGCCAGCACGGCCTTCTACGAGCAGTACTTC.

CDR3 DNA: TGTGCCAGCAGTGAAGCGGGAACTAGGGACGGCTACGAGCAGTACTTC. As protein: CASSEAGTRDGYEQYF. The chain links TRBV2 to TRBJ2-7; D may be TRBD1 or TRBD2 (5 bases each). Per germline, CDR1 SNHLY and CDR2 FYNNEI. The V gene lost 0 bases and the J gene lost 3 bases, with 15 bases spanning the gap. This CDR3 has 16 amino acids.

CDR3 protein: CAISELGGVTYEQYF. The CDR3 bases are TGTGCCATCAGTGAGTTGGGGGGAGTAACCTACGAGCAGTACTTC. The chain has TRBV10-3 and TRBJ2-7, with D perhaps TRBD2 (6 bases). Per germline, CDR1 ENHRY and CDR2 SYGVKD. Trimming removed 1 base at V and 2 bases at J, with 12 bases between. The CDR3 contains 15 residues.

This clonotype was observed at least ten times. The chain combines TRBV2 with TRBJ1-1; maybe TRBD1 (5 bases). V dropped 4 bases and J dropped 4 bases, with 13 bases sitting between them. The CDR3 spans 14 residues. From germline, CDR1 is SNHLY and CDR2 FYNNEI. This CDR3 is CASSVEGGTTEAFF. The CDR3 DNA sequence: TGTGCCAGCAGTGTGGAAGGAGGGACCACTGAAGCTTTCTTT.

This clonotype was counted ten times or more. This chain links TRBV9 with TRBJ1-3; no clear D. Deletions cut 0 bases from V and 0 bases from J, with 10 bases between. The CDR3 runs to 16 residues. The germline V gene encodes CDR1 SGDLS and CDR2 YYNGEE. The CDR3 protein is CASSVAISFSGNTIYF. The CDR3 coding sequence is TGTGCCAGCAGCGTAGCGATTTCTTTCTCTGGAAACACCATATATTTT. Full variable domain (rest looked up from reference TRBV9 and TRBJ1-3): DSGVTQTPKHLITATGQRVTLRCSPRSGDLSVYWYQQSLDQGLQFLIQYYNGEERAKGNILERFSAQQFPDLHSELNLSSLELGDSALYFCASSVAISFSGNTIYFGEGSWLTVV.

V gene TRBV24-1 combines with J gene TRBJ1-1; 9 bases match TRBD1. Germline V lookup: CDR1 KGHDR, CDR2 SFDVKD. This CDR3 contains 13 residues. V lost 8 bases to trimming and J lost 5 bases; unmatched junction nucleotides: 5. The DNA of the CDR3 is TGTGCCACCACCTTAGGACAGGGGACTGAAGCTTTCTTT. It yields the protein CATTLGQGTEAFF.